A selection of T cell receptor beta chains follows, all from one sample in a study of technical replicates of blood from several donors. TCRdb's copy holds only in-frame clones and misses some; the assay was immunoSEQ multiplex PCR. The sample contains some 48,000 clones, approximately 90% of which appear only once. What was sequenced was PBMCs. These receptors were taken from a human donor in good health. Some clones in this sample may be carry-over from other donors' samples. The CDR3 runs from the conserved cysteine through the conserved F or W.

V gene	J gene	CDR3 protein
TRBV5-1	TRBJ1-4	CASSSTTTNEKLFF
TRBV7-2	TRBJ1-2	CASSLSVTGATGYTF
TRBV5-6	TRBJ2-7	CASSPGGYASYEQYF
TRBV10-3	TRBJ2-3	CAISAAGVTDTQYF
TRBV7-2	TRBJ2-3	CASSSSSGGGDADTQYF
TRBV11-3	TRBJ2-7	CASSHGGPLNEQYF
TRBV7-3	TRBJ2-7	CASSARGGSGYEQYF
TRBV7-8	TRBJ2-3	CASSRAGFLTDTQYF
TRBV5-4	TRBJ1-2	CASSRDDRIYGYTF
TRBV23-1	TRBJ1-1	CASSQSLLGNTEAFF
TRBV6-5	TRBJ1-5	CASSYSSGVSQPQHF
TRBV7-6	TRBJ2-2	CASSSSSGSRAGELFF
TRBV5-1	TRBJ2-5	CASTLMGSTNQETQYF
TRBV4-2	TRBJ2-7	CASSQGLDSYEQYF
TRBV5-1	TRBJ1-1	CASSSQGRGTEAFF
TRBV5-4	TRBJ1-6	CASSLDNLIGTLHF
TRBV2	TRBJ2-2	CASAGLRNTGELFF
TRBV27	TRBJ2-3	CASSLWVTSRTDTQYF
TRBV5-8	TRBJ1-5	CASSQLRGGSQPQHF
TRBV7-9	TRBJ1-4	CASSSWGGTNEKLFF
TRBV7-2	TRBJ1-4	CASSLVAGGREKLFF
TRBV6-4	TRBJ1-2	CASSDPQQGVGYGYTF
TRBV30	TRBJ1-2	CAWSGGLGYGYTF
TRBV7-9	TRBJ2-7	CASSSYQGQSYEQYF
TRBV2	TRBJ1-4	CASSVGAGLREKLFF
TRBV7-9	TRBJ1-1	CASSAAGFRSEAFF
TRBV4-2	TRBJ2-5	CASSQDGTSEKETQYF
TRBV6-5	TRBJ1-1	CASSNLGTAETEAFF
TRBV4-3	TRBJ2-1	CASSQDRRDEQFF
TRBV13	TRBJ2-2	CASSPGTSGSWGELFF
TRBV4-2	TRBJ2-7	CASSQQPGEYYEQYF
TRBV6-4	TRBJ1-1	CASSDRGLYMNTEAFF
TRBV4-3	TRBJ1-6	CASSQGLRGGSPLHF
TRBV7-6	TRBJ2-1	CASSLLESGFSYNEQFF
TRBV7-9	TRBJ2-6	CASSLAGQGYGANVLTF
TRBV6-5	TRBJ2-7	CASSYGQGVPYEQYF
TRBV7-3	TRBJ1-1	CASSPGGGNAEAFF
TRBV2	TRBJ2-7	CASSITPPTIYEQYF
TRBV30	TRBJ1-5	CAWSDRSSRPQHF
TRBV4-2	TRBJ2-3	CASSPRGQGYTDTQYF
TRBV13	TRBJ2-7	CASSRDRAHEQYF
TRBV5-4	TRBJ1-2	CASSLPVTDYGYTF
TRBV12-5	TRBJ2-3	CASGGTGLTDTQYF
TRBV25-1	TRBJ1-2	CASSWTATNYGYTF
TRBV19	TRBJ1-2	CASSNAWGGYGYTF